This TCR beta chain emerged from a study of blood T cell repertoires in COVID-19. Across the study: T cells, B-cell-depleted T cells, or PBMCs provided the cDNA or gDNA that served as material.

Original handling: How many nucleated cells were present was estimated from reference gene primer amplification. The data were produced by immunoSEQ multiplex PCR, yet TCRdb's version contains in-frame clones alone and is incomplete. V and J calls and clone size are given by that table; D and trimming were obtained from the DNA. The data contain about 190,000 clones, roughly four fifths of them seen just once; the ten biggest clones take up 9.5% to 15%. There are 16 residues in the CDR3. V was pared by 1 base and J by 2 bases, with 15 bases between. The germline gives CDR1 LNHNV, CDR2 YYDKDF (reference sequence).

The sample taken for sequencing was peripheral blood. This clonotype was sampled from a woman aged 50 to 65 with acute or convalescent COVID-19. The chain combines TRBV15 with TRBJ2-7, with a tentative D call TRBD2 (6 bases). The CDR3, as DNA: TGTGCCACCAGCAGAGCGCCGGAGGGGAACCCCTACGAGCAGTACTTC. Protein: CATSRAPEGNPYEQYF. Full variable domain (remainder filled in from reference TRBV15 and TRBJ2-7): DAMVIQNPRYQVTQFGKPVTLSCSQTLNHNVMYWYQQKSSQAPKLLFHYYDKDFNNEADTPDNFQSRRPNTSFCFLDIRSPGLGDTAMYLCATSRAPEGNPYEQYFGPGTRLTVT.